These 25 T cell receptor beta chains originate from one sample sequenced in a study of T cells in Graves' hyperthyroidism and ophthalmopathy. Using RNA transcripts as the source, TCR beta CDR3 regions were amplified. When the TCR CDR3 underwent first-round RT-PCR, the HTBI primer set was used. TCRdb re-called the multiplex PCR reads with MiXCR, one entry per CDR3 protein. Here the sample spans about 560,000 distinct CDR3 sequences, roughly 17% being singletons. The sequencing input was blood. These TCRs come from a woman aged 18 to 35 with Graves' hyperthyroidism.

As concerns this clonotype: This may arise from a read error, as a much more abundant clone is one base away. This chain links TRBV6-1 with TRBJ2-2; the D gene is possibly TRBD2 (5 bases). Trimming cost V 6 bases and J 1 base, with 15 bases left between them. This CDR3 region has 16 residues. CDR1 is MNHNS, CDR2 SASEGT, per germline. CDR3 coding DNA: TGTGCCAGCAGGGAGGCCCTCTTACGGAACACCGGGGAGCTGTTTTTT. Translation gives CASREALLRNTGELFF.

This clonotype was counted at least ten times. J is TRBJ2-7 and V is TRBV7-9; TRBD1 matches at 7 bases. Germline CDR1 and CDR2: SEHNR and FQNEAQ (reference sequence). The CDR3 length is 14 residues. After removal of 5 bases from V and 3 bases from J, the junction contained 7 bases not matched to a gene. This chain's CDR3 is CASSPRDSVYEQYF. The CDR3 region has the DNA TGTGCCAGCAGCCCCAGGGACAGCGTCTACGAGCAGTACTTC. Filled out from reference TRBV7-9 and TRBJ2-7, the complete variable domain reads DTGVSQNPRHKITKRGQNVTFRCDPISEHNRLYWYRQTLGQGPEFLTYFQNEAQLEKSRLLSDRFSAERPKGSFSTLEIQRTEQGDSAMYLCASSPRDSVYEQYFGPGTRLTVT.

This clonotype was picked up a small number of times. J is TRBJ2-1 and V is TRBV6-5, with D perhaps being TRBD1 or TRBD2 (6 bases each). With 2 bases removed from V and 5 bases from J, the gap between germline ends came to 10 bases. Per germline, CDR1 MNHEY and CDR2 SVGAGI. This CDR3 has 14 residues. CDR3 sequence: CASSYGGPHNEQFF. As DNA, the CDR3 is TGTGCCAGCAGTTACGGGGGGCCGCACAATGAGCAGTTCTTC.

This clonotype was seen repeatedly, ten times or more. The rearrangement joins TRBV20-1 to TRBJ1-4; maybe TRBD1 (5 bases). Trimming removed 7 bases from V and 3 bases from J, with 15 bases in between. CDR3 size: 14 residues. The germline V gene has CDR1 DFQATT and CDR2 SNEGSKA (reference sequence). The CDR3: CSGKGLAPNEKLFF. As DNA, the CDR3 is TGCAGTGGTAAGGGGCTTGCCCCTAATGAAAAACTGTTTTTT.

CDR3 residues: CASSPPGPAADEQYF. DNA of the CDR3: TGTGCCAGCTCACCCCCGGGCCCGGCGGCGGACGAGCAGTACTTC. V is TRBV18 and J is TRBJ2-7, with unresolved D. V lost 3 bases and J lost 5, with 17 bases in between. This CDR3 has 15 amino acids. Germline V lookup: CDR1 KGHSH, CDR2 LQKENI.

The chain is built from TRBV6-1 and TRBJ1-2, with D possibly matching TRBD1 (6 bases). Trimming left V 2 bases short and J 8 bases short, with 12 bases between. The CDR3 extends over 13 amino acids. CDR1 MNHNS and CDR2 SASEGT come from the germline V gene. The CDR3 protein is CASSEWGAGGYTF. In DNA form, the CDR3 reads TGTGCCAGCAGTGAATGGGGGGCGGGCGGCTACACCTTC.

The chain combines TRBV5-1 with TRBJ2-1; TRBD2 agrees at 8 bases. This CDR3 comprises 16 residues. The J segment lost 5 bases and the V segment lost 1 base, leaving 8 bases of the junction unmatched. CDR1 is SGHRS and CDR2 is YFSETQ in the germline V gene. The CDR3 DNA reads TGCGCCAGCAGCTTGACCAAGCGGGAGTACGACAATGAGCAGTTCTTC. Its protein is CASSLTKREYDNEQFF.

Ten or more counts support this clonotype. CDR3 bases: TGTGCCAGCAGTTCGTTGCGGCGTAAAAAGGCGGACGAGCAGTTCTTC. It encodes CASSSLRRKKADEQFF. The chain joins TRBV11-2 to TRBJ2-1; D gene ambiguous. Per germline, CDR1 SGHAT and CDR2 FQNNGV. The CDR3 has 16 amino acids. V shed 6 bases and J shed 10 bases, with 25 bases lying between them.

This clonotype was seen many times. The chain joins TRBV5-4 to TRBJ2-5, with TRBD2 matching 10 bases. The trim removed 2 bases at V and 3 bases at J, leaving 7 bases unmatched. Germline V CDR1 and CDR2: SGHNT, YYREEE (reference sequence). This CDR3 has 16 amino acids. Here the CDR3 reads CASSFLASGREETQYF. CDR3 nucleotides: TGTGCCAGCAGCTTCCTCGCCAGCGGGAGGGAAGAGACCCAGTACTTC.

The CDR3 spells CASSSPSRTWGSYEQYF. The CDR3 nucleotides are TGTGCCAGCAGCTCCCCATCCCGTACGTGGGGCTCCTACGAGCAGTACTTC. The chain is built from TRBV7-9 and TRBJ2-7, with unresolved D. Germline values: CDR1 SEHNR, CDR2 FQNEAQ (reference sequence). This CDR3 comprises 17 residues. Trimming took 4 bases from V and 0 from J, leaving 19 bases between them.

This clonotype occurred many times. CDR3 coding DNA: TGTGCCAGCAGTCGACAGGGGGCTTTTGGAGGCTACACCTTC. The encoded protein is CASSRQGAFGGYTF. This sequence joins TRBV28 and TRBJ1-2, with 10 bases matching TRBD1. V was pared by 5 bases and J by 8 bases, with 8 bases of the junction left unmatched. Germline assignment: CDR1 MDHEN and CDR2 SYDVKM. The CDR3 consists of 14 residues.

This chain links TRBV6-5 with TRBJ1-2; tentatively, D is TRBD1 (5 bases). V gave up 1 base and J gave up 7 bases, with 22 bases separating them. CDR1 MNHEY and CDR2 SVGAGI come from the germline V gene. This CDR3 region has 17 residues. The CDR3 DNA is TGTGCCAGCAGTTACTTCGACCCCACAGGCCCCGGCGGTGGCTACACCTTC. Its translation is CASSYFDPTGPGGGYTF.

This clonotype came up a few times. The chain has TRBV4-1 and TRBJ2-5, with D tentatively TRBD1 (5 bases). CDR1 and CDR2 (germline): MGHRA, YSYEKL. CDR3 length: 14 amino acids. Trimming stripped 1 base from V and 2 bases from J, with 8 bases between. The CDR3: CASSQVGVQETQYF. CDR3 bases: TGCGCCAGCAGCCAAGTAGGGGTACAAGAGACCCAGTACTTC.

The V gene is TRBV7-9, the J gene TRBJ2-7; D gene ambiguous. V was pared by 1 base and J by 0 bases, with 13 bases between. Germline V gene data show CDR1 as SEHNR and CDR2 as FQNEAQ (reference sequence). The CDR3 totals 16 residues. The CDR3 protein is CASSLVTTLDSYEQYF. Written as DNA, the CDR3 is TGTGCCAGCAGCTTAGTAACGACCCTGGACTCCTACGAGCAGTACTTC.

J is TRBJ2-7 and V is TRBV6-1; D unclear. Per germline, CDR1 MNHNS and CDR2 SASEGT. The CDR3 has 13 amino acids. V lost 0 bases and J lost 6, with 9 bases in between. This CDR3 is CASSEAGRVEQYF. The CDR3 nucleotides read TGTGCCAGCAGTGAAGCAGGCCGGGTCGAGCAGTACTTC.

At least ten counts were recorded for this clonotype. V usage is TRBV28 and J usage is TRBJ1-1; TRBD1 is a possible D gene (5 bases). This CDR3 spans 13 amino acids. Germline assignment: CDR1 MDHEN and CDR2 SYDVKM. The V and J ends lost 10 bases and 3 bases respectively, with 15 bases between them. For the CDR3, the DNA is TGTGCCACCACACAGGAGACATACACTGAAGCTTTCTTT. As protein: CATTQETYTEAFF.

The V gene is TRBV19, the J gene TRBJ2-3; D gene unclear. CDR3 length equals 14 residues. V gave up 0 bases and J gave up 1 base, with 5 bases separating them. Germline CDR1 reads LNHDA; CDR2 reads SQIVND (reference sequence). CDR3 region: CASSIDSGTDTQYF. In DNA, the CDR3 is TGTGCCAGTAGTATAGATAGTGGCACAGATACGCAGTATTTT.

This clonotype was seen only a few times. The chain joins TRBV28 to TRBJ2-1; 11 bases are shared with TRBD2. Germline values: CDR1 MDHEN, CDR2 SYDVKM. The CDR3 runs to 14 residues. Losses at the gene ends were 6 bases for V and 8 bases for J; bases not matched to a gene: 6. As DNA, the CDR3 is TGTGCCAGCAGGAGACTAGCGGGACTCTATGAGCAGTTCTTC. Its protein is CASRRLAGLYEQFF.

A remark on this clonotype: This may stem from a read error, because a much larger clone lies one nucleotide away. The V and J genes are TRBV20-1 and TRBJ2-7; TRBD2 matches 11 bases. The germline gives CDR1 DFQATT, CDR2 SNEGSKA (reference sequence). This CDR3 is 14 amino acids long. The CDR3 spells CSAFSGRAGYEQHF. Written as DNA, the CDR3 is TGCAGTGCTTTTAGCGGGAGGGCCGGCTACGAGCAGCACTTC.

This clonotype was seen only a few times. V and J are TRBV6-2 or TRBV6-3 and TRBJ1-1, with TRBD1 as a possible D gene (6 bases). V lost 7 bases, J lost 0 bases, and 15 bases lay in between. Germline V gives CDR1 MNHEY, CDR2 SVGEGT. This CDR3 contains 15 residues. The CDR3 sequence is CASTTYGQLNTEAFF. DNA for the CDR3: TGTGCCAGCACCACCTACGGACAGCTGAACACTGAAGCTTTCTTT.

There are a few counts of this clonotype. This chain joins TRBV12-3 or TRBV12-4 and TRBJ1-4, with D unresolved. The CDR3 is 13 amino acids. V was trimmed by 7 bases and J by 6 bases, leaving 12 bases between them. In DNA, the CDR3 is TGTGCCAGCACCGAGGGAGGGCATGAAAAACTGTTTTTT. This encodes CASTEGGHEKLFF.

This clonotype has at least ten counts. V gene TRBV29-1 combines with J gene TRBJ2-5, with D tentatively TRBD1 (5 bases). CDR1 and CDR2 (germline): SQVTM, ANQGSEA. CDR3 size: 14 residues. The V gene lost 3 bases and the J gene lost 1 base, with 12 bases spanning the gap. CDR3 coding DNA: TGCAGCGTTGAGATGACAGACTCCCAAGAGACCCAGTACTTC. Amino acids: CSVEMTDSQETQYF.

The rearrangement joins TRBV5-1 to TRBJ2-1; 10 bases are shared with TRBD2. Trimming cost V 0 bases and J 1 base; bases outside gene matches: 1. The CDR3 spans 16 residues. In germline, CDR1 is SGHRS, CDR2 YFSETQ. This chain's CDR3 is CASSLASGGSYNEQFF. CDR3 nucleotides: TGCGCCAGCAGCTTGGCTAGCGGGGGTTCCTACAATGAGCAGTTCTTC.

This clonotype was counted between two and nine times. This rearrangement joins TRBV12-3 or TRBV12-4 to TRBJ1-1, with D possibly TRBD1 on 6 matching bases. Trimming took off 7 bases at V and 2 bases at J, with 14 bases between the two ends. This CDR3 region has 14 residues. CDR3 protein: CASTSSDRNTEAFF. In nucleotides, the CDR3 is TGTGCCAGCACTTCCTCGGACAGAAACACTGAAGCTTTCTTT.

This clonotype was picked up many times. The rearrangement uses TRBV5-6 and TRBJ2-3, with 9 bases fitting TRBD2. Germline V gene sequence: CDR1 SGHDT, CDR2 YYEEEE. After removal of 0 bases from V and 2 bases from J, the junction contained 7 bases not matched to a gene. The CDR3 contains 17 residues. CDR3 nucleotide sequence: TGTGCCAGCAGCTTGGTGGCGGGGGGGGGCCACACAGATACGCAGTATTTT. Residues: CASSLVAGGGHTDTQYF.